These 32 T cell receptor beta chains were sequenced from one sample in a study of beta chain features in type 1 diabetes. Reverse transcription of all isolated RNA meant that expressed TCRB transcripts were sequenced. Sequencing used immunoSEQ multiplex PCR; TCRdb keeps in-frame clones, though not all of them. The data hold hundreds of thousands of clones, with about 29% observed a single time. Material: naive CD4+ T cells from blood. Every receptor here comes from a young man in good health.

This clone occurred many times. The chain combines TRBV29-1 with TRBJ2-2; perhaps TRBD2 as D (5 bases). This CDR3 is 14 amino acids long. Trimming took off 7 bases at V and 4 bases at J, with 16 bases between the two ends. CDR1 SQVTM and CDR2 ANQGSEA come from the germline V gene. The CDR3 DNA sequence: TGCAGCGGGTCACTAGACTCCCCCACCGGGGAGCTGTTTTTT. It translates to CSGSLDSPTGELFF.

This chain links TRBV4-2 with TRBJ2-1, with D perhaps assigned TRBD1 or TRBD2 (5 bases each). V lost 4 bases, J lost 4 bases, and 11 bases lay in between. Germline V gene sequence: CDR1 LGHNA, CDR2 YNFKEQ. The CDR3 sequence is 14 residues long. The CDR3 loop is CASSLGRGYNEQFF. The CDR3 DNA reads TGTGCCAGCAGCCTGGGACGAGGTTACAATGAGCAGTTCTTC.

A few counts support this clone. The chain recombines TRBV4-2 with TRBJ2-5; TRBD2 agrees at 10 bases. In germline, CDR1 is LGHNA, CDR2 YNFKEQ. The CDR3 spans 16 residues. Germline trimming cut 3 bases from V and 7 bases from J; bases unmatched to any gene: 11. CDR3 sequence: CASSQDGLAERATQYF. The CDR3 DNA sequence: TGTGCCAGCAGCCAGGATGGACTAGCGGAGAGGGCGACCCAGTACTTC.

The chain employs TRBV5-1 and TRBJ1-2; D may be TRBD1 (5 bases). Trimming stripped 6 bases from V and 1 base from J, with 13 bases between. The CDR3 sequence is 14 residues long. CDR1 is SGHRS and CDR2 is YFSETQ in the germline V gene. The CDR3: CASKQGPGNYGYTF. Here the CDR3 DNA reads TGCGCCAGCAAGCAGGGCCCGGGTAACTATGGCTACACCTTC. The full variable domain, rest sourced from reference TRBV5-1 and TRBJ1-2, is KAGVTQTPRYLIKTRGQQVTLSCSPISGHRSVSWYQQTPGQGLQFLFEYFSETQRNKGNFPGRFSGRQFSNSRSEMNVSTLELGDSALYLCASKQGPGNYGYTFGSGTRLTVV.

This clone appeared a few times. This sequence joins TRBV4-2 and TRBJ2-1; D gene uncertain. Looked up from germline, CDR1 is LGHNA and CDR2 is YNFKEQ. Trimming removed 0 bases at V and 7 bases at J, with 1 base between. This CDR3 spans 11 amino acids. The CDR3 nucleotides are TGTGCCAGCAGCCAAGAAAATGAGCAGTTCTTC. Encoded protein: CASSQENEQFF.

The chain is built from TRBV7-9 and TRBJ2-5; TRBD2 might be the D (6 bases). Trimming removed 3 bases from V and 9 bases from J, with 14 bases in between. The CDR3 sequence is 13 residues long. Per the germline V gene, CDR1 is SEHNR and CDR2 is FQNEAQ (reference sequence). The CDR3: CASSFVRSGAQYF. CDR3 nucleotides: TGTGCCAGCAGCTTTGTTCGCTCGGGGGCCCAGTACTTC. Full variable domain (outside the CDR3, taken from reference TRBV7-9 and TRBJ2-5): DTGVSQNPRHKITKRGQNVTFRCDPISEHNRLYWYRQTLGQGPEFLTYFQNEAQLEKSRLLSDRFSAERPKGSFSTLEIQRTEQGDSAMYLCASSFVRSGAQYFGPGTRLLVL.

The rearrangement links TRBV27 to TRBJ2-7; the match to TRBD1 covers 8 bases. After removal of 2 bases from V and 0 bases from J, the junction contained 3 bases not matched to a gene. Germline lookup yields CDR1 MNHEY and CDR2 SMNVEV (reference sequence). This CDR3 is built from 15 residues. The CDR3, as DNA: TGTGCCAGCAGTTTAGTACAGGGGGGCTCCTACGAGCAGTACTTC. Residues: CASSLVQGGSYEQYF.

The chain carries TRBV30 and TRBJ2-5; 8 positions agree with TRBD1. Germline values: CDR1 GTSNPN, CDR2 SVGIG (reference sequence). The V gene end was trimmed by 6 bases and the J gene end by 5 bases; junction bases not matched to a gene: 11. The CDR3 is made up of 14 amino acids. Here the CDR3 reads CACMGQGAWETQYF. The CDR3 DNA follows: TGTGCCTGCATGGGCCAGGGGGCATGGGAGACCCAGTACTTC.

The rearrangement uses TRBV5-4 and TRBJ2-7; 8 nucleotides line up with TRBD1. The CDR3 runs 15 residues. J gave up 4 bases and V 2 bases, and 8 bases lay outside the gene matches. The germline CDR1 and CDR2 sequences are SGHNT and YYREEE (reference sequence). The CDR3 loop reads CASSFTGTGKYEQYF. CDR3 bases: TGTGCCAGCAGCTTTACCGGGACAGGAAAATACGAGCAGTACTTC.

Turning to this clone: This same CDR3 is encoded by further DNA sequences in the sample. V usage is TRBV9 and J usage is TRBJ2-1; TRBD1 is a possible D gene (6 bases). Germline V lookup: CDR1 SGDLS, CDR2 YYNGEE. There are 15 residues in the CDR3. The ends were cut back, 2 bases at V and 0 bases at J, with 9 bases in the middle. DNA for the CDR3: TGTGCCAGCAGCGTCACAGGGAGCTCCTACAATGAGCAGTTCTTC. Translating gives CASSVTGSSYNEQFF.

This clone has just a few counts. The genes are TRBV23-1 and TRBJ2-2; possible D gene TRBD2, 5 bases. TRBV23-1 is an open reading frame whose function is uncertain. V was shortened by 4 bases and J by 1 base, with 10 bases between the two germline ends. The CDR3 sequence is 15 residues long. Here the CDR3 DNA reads TGCGCCAGCAGTCCGCGGAGGCGGAACACCGGGGAGCTGTTTTTT. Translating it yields CASSPRRRNTGELFF.

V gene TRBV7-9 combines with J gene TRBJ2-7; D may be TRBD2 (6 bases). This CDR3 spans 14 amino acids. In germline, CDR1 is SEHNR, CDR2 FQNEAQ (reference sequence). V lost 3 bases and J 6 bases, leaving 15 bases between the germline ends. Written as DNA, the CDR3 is TGTGCCAGCAGCTTCGCCCGAGGAGGGGCCGAGCAGTACTTC. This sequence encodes CASSFARGGAEQYF.

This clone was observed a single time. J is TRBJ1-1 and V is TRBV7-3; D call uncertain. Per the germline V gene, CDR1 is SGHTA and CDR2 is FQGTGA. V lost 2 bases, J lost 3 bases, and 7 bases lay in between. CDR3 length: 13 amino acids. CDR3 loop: CASSLFLDTEAFF. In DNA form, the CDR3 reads TGTGCCAGCAGCTTATTTCTCGACACTGAAGCTTTCTTT.

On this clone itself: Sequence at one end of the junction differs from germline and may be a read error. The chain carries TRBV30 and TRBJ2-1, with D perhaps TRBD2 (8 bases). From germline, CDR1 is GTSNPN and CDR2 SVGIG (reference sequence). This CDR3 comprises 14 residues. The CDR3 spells CAWSGQGIAGAGVF. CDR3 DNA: TGTGCCTGGAGTGGACAGGGCATTGCGGGAGCGGGGGTCTTC.

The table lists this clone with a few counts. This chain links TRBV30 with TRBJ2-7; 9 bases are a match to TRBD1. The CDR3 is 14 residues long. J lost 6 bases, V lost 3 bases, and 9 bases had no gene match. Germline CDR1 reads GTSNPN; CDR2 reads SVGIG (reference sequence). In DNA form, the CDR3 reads TGTGCCTGGAGCAAACAGGGGGCAAGGTCCGAGCAGTACTTC. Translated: CAWSKQGARSEQYF.

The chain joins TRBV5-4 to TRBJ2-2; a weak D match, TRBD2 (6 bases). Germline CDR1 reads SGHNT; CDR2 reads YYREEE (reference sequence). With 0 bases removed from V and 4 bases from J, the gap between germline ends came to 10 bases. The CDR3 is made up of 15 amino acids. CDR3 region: CASSLAGGSTGELFF. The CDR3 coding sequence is TGTGCCAGCAGCTTGGCCGGAGGGAGCACCGGGGAGCTGTTTTTT.

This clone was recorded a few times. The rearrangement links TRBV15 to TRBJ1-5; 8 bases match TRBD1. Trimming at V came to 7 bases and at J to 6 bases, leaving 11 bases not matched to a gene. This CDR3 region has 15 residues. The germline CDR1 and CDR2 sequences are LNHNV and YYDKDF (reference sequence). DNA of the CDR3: TGTGCCACCATCGCGGGGTTGGACAGGGCTCAGCCCCAGCATTTT. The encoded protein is CATIAGLDRAQPQHF.

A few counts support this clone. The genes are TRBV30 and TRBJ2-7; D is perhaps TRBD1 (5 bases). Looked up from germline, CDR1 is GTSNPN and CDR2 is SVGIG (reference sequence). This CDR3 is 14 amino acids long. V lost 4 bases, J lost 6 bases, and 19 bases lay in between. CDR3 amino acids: CAWNPSRVPIEQYF. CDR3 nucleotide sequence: TGTGCCTGGAACCCCTCCAGGGTTCCAATCGAGCAGTACTTC.

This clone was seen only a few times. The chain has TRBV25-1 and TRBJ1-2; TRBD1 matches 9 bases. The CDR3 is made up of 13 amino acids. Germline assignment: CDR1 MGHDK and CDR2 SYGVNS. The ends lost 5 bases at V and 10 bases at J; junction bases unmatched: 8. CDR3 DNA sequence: TGTGCCAGCAGTTTGTCCGGGACAGGGACCTACACCTTC. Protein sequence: CASSLSGTGTYTF.

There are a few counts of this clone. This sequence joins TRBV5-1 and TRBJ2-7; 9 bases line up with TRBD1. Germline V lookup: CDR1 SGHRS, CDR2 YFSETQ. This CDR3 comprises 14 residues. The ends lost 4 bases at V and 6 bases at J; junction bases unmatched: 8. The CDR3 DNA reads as TGCGCCAGCAGCCACACCGGGACAGGGATCGAGCAGTACTTC. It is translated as CASSHTGTGIEQYF.

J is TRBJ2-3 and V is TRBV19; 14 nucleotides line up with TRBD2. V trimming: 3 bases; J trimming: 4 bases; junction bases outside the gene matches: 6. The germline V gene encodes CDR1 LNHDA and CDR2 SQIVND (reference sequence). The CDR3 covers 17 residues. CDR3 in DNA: TGTGCCAGTAGTATGGATGGGACTAGCGGGAGTCCAGATACGCAGTATTTT. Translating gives CASSMDGTSGSPDTQYF.

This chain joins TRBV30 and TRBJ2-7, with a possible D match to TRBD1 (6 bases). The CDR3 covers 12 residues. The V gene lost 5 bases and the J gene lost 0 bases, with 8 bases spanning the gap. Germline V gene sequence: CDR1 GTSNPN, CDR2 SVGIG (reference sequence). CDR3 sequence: CAWRDTSYEQYF. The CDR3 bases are TGTGCCTGGCGGGACACCTCCTACGAGCAGTACTTC.

The CDR3 loop reads CASSQEASGVTYEQYF. In nucleotides, the CDR3 is TGTGCCAGCAGCCAAGAGGCTAGCGGGGTCACCTACGAGCAGTACTTC. V usage is TRBV14 and J usage is TRBJ2-7, with 9 bases matching TRBD2. Per the germline V gene, CDR1 is SGHDN and CDR2 is FVKESK. CDR3 length: 16 amino acids. The V segment lost 0 bases and the J segment 2 bases; nucleotides outside the gene matches: 5.

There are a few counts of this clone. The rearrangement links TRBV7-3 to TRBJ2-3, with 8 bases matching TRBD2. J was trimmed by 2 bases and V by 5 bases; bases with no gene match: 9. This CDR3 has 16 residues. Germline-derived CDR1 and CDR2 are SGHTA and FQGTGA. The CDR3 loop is CASSEQLAELTDTQYF. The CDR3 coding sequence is TGTGCCAGCAGCGAGCAACTAGCGGAGCTCACAGATACGCAGTATTTT.

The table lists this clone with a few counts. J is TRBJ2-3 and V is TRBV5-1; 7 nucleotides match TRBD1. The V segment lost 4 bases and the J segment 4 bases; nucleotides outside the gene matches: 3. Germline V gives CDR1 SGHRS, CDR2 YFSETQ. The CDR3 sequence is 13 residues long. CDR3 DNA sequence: TGCGCCAGCAGCGTGACAGGGTCAGATACGCAGTATTTT. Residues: CASSVTGSDTQYF.

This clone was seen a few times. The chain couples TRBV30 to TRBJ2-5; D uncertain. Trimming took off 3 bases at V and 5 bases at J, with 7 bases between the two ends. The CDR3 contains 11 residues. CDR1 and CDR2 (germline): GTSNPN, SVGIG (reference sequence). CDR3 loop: CAWRNLETQYF. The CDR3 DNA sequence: TGTGCCTGGAGGAATCTGGAGACCCAGTACTTC.

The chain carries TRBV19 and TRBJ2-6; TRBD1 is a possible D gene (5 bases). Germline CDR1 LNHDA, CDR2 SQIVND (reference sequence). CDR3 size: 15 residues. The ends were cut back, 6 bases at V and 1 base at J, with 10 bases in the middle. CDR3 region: CASSLTVSGANVLTF. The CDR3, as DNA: TGTGCCAGTAGCCTGACAGTTTCTGGGGCCAACGTCCTGACTTTC.

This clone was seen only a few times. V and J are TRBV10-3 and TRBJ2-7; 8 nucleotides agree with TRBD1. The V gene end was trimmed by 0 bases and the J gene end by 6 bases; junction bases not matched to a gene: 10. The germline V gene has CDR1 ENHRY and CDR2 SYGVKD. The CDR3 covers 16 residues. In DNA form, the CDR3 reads TGTGCCATCAGTGAGTCGATACTAGGACAGGGTGGCGAGCAGTACTTC. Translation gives CAISESILGQGGEQYF.

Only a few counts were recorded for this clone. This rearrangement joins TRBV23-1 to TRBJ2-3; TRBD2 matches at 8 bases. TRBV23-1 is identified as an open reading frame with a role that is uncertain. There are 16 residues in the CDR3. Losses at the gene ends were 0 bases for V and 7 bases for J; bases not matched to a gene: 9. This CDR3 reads CASSQSKSGSRYTQYF. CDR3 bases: TGCGCCAGCAGTCAATCGAAAAGCGGGAGTAGGTATACGCAGTATTTT.

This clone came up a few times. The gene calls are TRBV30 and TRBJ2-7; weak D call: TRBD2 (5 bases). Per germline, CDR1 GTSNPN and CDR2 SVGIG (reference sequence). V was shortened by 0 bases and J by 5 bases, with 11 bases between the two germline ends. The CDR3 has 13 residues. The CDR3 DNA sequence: TGTGCCTGGAGTGTACAGAGGGAAGACGAGCAGTACTTC. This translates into CAWSVQREDEQYF.

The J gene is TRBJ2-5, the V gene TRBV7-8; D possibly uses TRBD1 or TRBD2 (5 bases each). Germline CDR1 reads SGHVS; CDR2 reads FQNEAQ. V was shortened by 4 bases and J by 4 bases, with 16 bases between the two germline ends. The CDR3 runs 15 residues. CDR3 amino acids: CASSSEGLGRETQYF. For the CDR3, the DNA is TGTGCCAGCAGCTCAGAGGGGCTCGGGCGAGAGACCCAGTACTTC.

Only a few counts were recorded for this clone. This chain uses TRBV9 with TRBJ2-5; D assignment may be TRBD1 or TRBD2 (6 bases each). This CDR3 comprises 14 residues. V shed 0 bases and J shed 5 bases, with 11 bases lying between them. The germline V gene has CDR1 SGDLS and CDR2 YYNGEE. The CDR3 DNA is TGTGCCAGCAGCGTAGCAGGGGCGGGGGAGACCCAGTACTTC. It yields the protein CASSVAGAGETQYF.